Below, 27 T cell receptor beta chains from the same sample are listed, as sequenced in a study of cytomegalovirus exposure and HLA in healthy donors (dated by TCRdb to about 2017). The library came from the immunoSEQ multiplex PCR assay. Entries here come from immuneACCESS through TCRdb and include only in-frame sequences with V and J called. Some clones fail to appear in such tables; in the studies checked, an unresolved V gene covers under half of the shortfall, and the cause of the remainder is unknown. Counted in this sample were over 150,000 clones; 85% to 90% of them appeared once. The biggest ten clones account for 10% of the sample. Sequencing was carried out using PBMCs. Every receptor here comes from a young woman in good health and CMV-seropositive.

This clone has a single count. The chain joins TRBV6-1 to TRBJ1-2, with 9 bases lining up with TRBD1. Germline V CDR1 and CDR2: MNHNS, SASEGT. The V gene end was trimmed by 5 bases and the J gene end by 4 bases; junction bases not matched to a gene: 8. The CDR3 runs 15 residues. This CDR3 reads CASSINWGQGYGYTF. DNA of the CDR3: TGTGCCAGCAGTATTAATTGGGGACAGGGCTATGGCTACACCTTC.

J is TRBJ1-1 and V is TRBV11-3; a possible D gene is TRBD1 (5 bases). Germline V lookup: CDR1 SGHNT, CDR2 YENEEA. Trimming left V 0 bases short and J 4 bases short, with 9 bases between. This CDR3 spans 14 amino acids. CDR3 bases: TGTGCCAGCAGCTTAGAGCCCACAGGCACTGAAGCTTTCTTT. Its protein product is CASSLEPTGTEAFF. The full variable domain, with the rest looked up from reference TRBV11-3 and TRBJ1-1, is EAGVVQSPRYKIIEKKQPVAFWCNPISGHNTLYWYLQNLGQGPELLIRYENEEAVDDSQLPKDRFSAERLKGVDSTLKIQPAELGDSAVYLCASSLEPTGTEAFFGQGTRLTVV.

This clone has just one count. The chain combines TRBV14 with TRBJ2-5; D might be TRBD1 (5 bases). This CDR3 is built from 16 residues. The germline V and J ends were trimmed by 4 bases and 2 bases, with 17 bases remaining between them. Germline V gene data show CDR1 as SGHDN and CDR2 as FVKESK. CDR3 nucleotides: TGTGCCAGCAGCCCACGGACACTAACCGAGCAAGAGACCCAGTACTTC. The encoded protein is CASSPRTLTEQETQYF.

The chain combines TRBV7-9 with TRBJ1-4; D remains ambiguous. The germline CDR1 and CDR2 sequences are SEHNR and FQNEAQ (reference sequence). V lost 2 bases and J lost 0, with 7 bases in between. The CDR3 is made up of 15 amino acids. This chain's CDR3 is CASSLRVATNEKLFF. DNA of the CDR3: TGTGCCAGCAGCTTACGCGTTGCAACTAATGAAAAACTGTTTTTT.

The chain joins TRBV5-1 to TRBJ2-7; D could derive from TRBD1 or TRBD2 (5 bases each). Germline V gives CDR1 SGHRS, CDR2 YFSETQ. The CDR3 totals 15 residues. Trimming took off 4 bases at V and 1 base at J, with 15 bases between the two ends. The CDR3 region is CASSLGLADSYEQYF. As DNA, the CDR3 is TGCGCCAGCAGCCTGGGGCTAGCAGATTCCTACGAGCAGTACTTC.

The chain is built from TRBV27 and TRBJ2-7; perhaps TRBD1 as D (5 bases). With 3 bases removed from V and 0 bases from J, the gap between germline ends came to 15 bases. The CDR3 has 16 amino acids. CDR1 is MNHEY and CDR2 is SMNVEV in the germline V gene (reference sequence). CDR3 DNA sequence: TGTGCCAGCAGTTTTCGTCCCAGTGGGGCCTCCTACGAGCAGTACTTC. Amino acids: CASSFRPSGASYEQYF.

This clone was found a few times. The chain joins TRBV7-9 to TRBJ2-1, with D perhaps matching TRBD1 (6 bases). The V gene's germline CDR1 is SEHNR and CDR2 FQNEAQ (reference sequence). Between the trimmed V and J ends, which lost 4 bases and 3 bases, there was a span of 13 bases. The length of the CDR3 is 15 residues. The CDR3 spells CASSYGPGDYNEQFF. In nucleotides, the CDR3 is TGTGCCAGCAGCTACGGCCCAGGGGACTACAATGAGCAGTTCTTC.

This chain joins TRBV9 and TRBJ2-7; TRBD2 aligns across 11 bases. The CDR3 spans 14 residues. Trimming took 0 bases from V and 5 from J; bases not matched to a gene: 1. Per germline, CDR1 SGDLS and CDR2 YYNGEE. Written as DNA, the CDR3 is TGTGCCAGCAGCGTAGGACTAGCGGGAAACGAGCAGTACTTC. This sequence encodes CASSVGLAGNEQYF.

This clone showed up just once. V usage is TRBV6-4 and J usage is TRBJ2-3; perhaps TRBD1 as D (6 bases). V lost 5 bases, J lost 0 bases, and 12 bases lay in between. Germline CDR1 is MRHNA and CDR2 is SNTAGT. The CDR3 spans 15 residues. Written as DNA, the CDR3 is TGTGCCAGCAGTTTGGGGACAACTAGCACAGATACGCAGTATTTT. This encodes CASSLGTTSTDTQYF.

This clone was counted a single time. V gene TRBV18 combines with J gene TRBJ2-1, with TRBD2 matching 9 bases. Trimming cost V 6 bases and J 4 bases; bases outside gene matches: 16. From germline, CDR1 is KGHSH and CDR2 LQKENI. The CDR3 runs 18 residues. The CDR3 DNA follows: TGTGCCAGCTCCCTTTCCTCTTTTACTAGCGGGCTTTACAATGAGCAGTTCTTC. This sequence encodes CASSLSSFTSGLYNEQFF.

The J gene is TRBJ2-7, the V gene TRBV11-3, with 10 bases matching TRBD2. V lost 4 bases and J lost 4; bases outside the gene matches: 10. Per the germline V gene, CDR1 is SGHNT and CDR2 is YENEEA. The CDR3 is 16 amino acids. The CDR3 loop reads CASSSGGASGSYEQYF. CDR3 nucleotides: TGTGCCAGCAGCTCTGGGGGGGCTAGCGGGAGTTACGAGCAGTACTTC.

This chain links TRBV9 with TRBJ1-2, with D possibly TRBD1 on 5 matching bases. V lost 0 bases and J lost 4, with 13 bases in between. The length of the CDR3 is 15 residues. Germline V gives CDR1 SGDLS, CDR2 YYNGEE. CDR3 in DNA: TGTGCCAGCAGCGTAGAACCACAGGAATTCTATGGCTACACCTTC. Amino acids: CASSVEPQEFYGYTF.

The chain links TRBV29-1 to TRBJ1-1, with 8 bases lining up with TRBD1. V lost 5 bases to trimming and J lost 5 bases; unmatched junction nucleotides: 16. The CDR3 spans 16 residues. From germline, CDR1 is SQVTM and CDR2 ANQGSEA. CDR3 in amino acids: CSVTASVGQGGTEAFF. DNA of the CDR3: TGCAGCGTTACAGCATCCGTCGGACAGGGTGGGACTGAAGCTTTCTTT. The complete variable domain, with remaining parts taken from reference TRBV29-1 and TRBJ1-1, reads SAVISQKPSRDICQRGTSLTIQCQVDSQVTMMFWYRQQPGQSLTLIATANQGSEATYESGFVIDKFPISRPNLTFSTLTVSNMSPEDSSIYLCSVTASVGQGGTEAFFGQGTRLTVV.

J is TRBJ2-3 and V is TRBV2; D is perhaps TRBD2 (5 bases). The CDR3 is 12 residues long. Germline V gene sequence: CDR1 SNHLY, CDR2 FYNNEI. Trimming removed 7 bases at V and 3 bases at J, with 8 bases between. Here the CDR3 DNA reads TGTGCCAGCATGCGAGGGACAGATACGCAGTATTTT. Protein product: CASMRGTDTQYF.

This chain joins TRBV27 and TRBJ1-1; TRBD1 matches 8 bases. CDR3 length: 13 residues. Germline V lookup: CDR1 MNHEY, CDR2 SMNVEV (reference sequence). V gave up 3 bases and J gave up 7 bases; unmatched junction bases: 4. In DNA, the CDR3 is TGTGCCAGCAGTTTCCCAGGGGGCGTTGAAGCTTTCTTT. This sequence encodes CASSFPGGVEAFF.

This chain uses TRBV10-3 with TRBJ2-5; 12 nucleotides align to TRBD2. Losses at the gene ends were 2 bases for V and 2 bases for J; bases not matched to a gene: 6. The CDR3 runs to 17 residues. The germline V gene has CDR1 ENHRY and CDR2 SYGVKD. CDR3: CAISEGLAGFRQETQYF. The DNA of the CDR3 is TGTGCCATCAGTGAGGGACTAGCGGGGTTTCGTCAAGAGACCCAGTACTTC.

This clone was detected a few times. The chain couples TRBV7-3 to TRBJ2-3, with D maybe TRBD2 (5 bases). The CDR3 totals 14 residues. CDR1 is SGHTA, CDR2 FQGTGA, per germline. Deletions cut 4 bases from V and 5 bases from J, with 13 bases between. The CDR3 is CASSWGTGRDTQYF. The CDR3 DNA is TGTGCCAGCAGCTGGGGAACGGGAAGAGATACGCAGTATTTT.

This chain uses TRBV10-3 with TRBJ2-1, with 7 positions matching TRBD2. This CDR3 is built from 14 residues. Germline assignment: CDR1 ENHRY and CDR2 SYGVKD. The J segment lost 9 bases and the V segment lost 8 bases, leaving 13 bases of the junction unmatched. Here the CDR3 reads CAIAVTRGESEQFF. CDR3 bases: TGTGCCATCGCGGTTACTCGGGGGGAGTCTGAGCAGTTCTTC.

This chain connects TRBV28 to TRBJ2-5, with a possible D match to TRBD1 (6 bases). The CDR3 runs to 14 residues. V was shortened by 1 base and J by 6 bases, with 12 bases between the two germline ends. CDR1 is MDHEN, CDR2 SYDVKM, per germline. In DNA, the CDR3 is TGTGCCAGCAGTTTATCGGTACAGGGAAAGACCCAGTACTTC. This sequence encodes CASSLSVQGKTQYF.

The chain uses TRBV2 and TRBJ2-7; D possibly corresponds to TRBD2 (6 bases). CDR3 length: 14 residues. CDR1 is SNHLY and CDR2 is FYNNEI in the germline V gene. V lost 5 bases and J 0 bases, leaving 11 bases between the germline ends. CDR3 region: CASSPSTSSYEQYF. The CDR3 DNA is TGTGCCAGCAGTCCTTCGACTAGCTCCTACGAGCAGTACTTC.

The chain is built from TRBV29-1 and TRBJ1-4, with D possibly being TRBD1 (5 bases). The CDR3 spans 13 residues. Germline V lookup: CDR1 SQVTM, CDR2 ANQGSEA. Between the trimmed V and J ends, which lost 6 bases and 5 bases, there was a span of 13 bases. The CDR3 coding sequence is TGCAGCGTAACCGACAGTAGAAATGAAAAACTGTTTTTT. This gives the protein CSVTDSRNEKLFF.

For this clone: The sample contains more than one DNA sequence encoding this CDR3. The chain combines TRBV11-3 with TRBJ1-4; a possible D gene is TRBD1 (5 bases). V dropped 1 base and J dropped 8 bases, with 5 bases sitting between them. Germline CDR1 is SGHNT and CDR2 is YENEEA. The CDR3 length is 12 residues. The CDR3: CASSLGGEKLFF. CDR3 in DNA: TGTGCCAGCAGCTTAGGGGGCGAAAAACTGTTTTTT.

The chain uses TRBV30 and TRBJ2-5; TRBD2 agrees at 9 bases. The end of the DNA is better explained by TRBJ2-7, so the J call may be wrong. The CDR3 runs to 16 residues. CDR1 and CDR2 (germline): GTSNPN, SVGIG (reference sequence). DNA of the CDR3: TGTGCCTGGACTCCTCCCGGGACTAGCTGGTCCTACGAGCAGTACTTC. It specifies CAWTPPGTSWSYEQYF.

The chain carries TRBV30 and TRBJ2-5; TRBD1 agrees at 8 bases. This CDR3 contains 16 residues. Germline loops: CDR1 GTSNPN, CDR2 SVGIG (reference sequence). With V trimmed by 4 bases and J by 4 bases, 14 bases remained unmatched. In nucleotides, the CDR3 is TGTGCCTGGAATCAGAAAACAGGGGGGTTTATAGAGACCCAGTACTTC. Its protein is CAWNQKTGGFIETQYF.

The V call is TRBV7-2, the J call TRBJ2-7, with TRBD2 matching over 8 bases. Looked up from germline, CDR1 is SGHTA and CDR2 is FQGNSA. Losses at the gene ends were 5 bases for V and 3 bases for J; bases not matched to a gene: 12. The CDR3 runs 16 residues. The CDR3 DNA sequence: TGTGCCAGCAGCACCCGGGAGGCGGGAGGTCGCTACGAGCAGTACTTC. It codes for CASSTREAGGRYEQYF. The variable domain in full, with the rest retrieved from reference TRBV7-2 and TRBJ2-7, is GAGVSQSPSNKVTEKGKDVELRCDPISGHTALYWYRQSLGQGLEFLIYFQGNSAPDKSGLPSDRFSAERTGGSVSTLTIQRTQQEDSAVYLCASSTREAGGRYEQYFGPGTRLTVT.

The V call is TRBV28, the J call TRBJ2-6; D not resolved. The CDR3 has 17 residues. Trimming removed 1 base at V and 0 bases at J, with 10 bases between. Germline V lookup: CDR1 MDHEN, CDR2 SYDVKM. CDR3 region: CASSLYSPSSGANVLTF. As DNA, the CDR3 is TGTGCCAGCAGTTTATATAGCCCTAGCTCTGGGGCCAACGTCCTGACTTTC.

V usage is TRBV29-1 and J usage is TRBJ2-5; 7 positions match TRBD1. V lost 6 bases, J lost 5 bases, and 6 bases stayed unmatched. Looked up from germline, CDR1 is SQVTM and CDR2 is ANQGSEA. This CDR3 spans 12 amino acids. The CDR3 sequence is CSVVQGKETQYF. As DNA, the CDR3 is TGCAGCGTGGTACAGGGGAAGGAGACCCAGTACTTC.